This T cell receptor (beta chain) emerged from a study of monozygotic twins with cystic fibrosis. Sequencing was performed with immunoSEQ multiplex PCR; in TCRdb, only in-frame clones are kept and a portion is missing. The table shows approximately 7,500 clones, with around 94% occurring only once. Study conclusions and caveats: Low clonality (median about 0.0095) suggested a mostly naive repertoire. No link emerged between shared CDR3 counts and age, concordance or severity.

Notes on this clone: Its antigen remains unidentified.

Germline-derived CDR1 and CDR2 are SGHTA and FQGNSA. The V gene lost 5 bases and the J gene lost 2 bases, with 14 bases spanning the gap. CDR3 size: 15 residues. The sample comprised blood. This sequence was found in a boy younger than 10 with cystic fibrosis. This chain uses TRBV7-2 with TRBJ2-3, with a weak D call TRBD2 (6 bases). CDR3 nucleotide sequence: TGTGCCAGCAGCCGGAGGGGACCCATCACAGATACGCAGTATTTT. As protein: CASSRRGPITDTQYF. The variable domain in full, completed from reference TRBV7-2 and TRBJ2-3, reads GAGVSQSPSNKVTEKGKDVELRCDPISGHTALYWYRQSLGQGLEFLIYFQGNSAPDKSGLPSDRFSAERTGGSVSTLTIQRTQQEDSAVYLCASSRRGPITDTQYFGPGTRLTVL.